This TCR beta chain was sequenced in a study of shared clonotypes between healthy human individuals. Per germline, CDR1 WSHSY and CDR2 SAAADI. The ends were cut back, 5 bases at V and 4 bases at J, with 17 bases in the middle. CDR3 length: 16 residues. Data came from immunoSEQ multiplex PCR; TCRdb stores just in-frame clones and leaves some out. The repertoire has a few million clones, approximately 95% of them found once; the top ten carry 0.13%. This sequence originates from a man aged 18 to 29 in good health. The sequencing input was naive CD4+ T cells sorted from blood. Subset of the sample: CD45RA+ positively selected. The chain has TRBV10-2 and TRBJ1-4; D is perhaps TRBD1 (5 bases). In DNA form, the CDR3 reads TGCGCCAGCAGTCAACCTAACGGGGCCGTTAATGAAAAACTGTTTTTT. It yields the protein CASSQPNGAVNEKLFF.